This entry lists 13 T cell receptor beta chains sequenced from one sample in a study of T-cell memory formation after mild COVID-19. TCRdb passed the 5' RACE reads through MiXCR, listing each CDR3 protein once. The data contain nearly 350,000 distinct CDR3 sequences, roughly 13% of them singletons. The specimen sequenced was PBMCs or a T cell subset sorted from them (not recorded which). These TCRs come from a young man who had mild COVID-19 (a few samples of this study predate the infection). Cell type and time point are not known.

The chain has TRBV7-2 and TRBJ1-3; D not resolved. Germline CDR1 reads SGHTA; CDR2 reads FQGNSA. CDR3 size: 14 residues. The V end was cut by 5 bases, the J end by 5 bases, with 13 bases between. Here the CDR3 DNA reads TGTGCCAGCAGCCTCACCGGAGGAAGAAACACCATATATTTT. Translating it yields CASSLTGGRNTIYF.

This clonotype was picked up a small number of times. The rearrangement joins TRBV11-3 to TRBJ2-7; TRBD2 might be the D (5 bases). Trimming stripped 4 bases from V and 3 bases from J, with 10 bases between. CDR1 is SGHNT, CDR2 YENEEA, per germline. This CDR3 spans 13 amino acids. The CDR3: CASSSGMGYEQYF. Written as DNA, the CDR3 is TGTGCCAGCAGCTCGGGAATGGGCTACGAGCAGTACTTC.

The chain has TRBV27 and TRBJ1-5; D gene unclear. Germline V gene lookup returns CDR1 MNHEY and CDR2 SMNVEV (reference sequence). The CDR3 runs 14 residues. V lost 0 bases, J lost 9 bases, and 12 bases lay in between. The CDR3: CASSLSGSLSPQHF. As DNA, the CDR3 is TGTGCCAGCAGTTTATCTGGCAGCCTCTCGCCCCAGCATTTT.

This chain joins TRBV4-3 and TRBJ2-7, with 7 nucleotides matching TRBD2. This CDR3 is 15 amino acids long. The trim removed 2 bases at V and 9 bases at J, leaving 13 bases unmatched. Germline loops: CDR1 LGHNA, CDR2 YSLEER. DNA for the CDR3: TGCGCCAGCAGCCAAAGTTTCGACGGCGGGGGAGGGCAGTACGTC. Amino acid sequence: CASSQSFDGGGGQYV.

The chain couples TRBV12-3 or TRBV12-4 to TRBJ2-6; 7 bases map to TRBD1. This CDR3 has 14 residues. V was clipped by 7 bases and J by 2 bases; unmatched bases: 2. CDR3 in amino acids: CASKQGTGANVLTF. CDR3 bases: TGTGCCAGCAAACAGGGGACTGGGGCCAACGTCCTGACTTTC.

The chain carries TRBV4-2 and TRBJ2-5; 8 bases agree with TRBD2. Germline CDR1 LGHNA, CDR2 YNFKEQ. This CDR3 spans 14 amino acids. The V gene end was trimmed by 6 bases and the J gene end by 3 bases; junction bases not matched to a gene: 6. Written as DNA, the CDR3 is TGTGCCAGCAGAAAGGGACTAGAAGAAGAGACCCAGTACTTC. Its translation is CASRKGLEEETQYF.

The CDR3 nucleotides read TGTGCCAGTCGTACAGAATCCGGCTTACGCTACACCTTC. The encoded protein is CASRTESGLRYTF. V gene TRBV19 combines with J gene TRBJ1-2; no clear D. CDR3 length: 13 residues. Germline lookup yields CDR1 LNHDA and CDR2 SQIVND (reference sequence). Trimming cost V 8 bases and J 9 bases, with 19 bases left between them.

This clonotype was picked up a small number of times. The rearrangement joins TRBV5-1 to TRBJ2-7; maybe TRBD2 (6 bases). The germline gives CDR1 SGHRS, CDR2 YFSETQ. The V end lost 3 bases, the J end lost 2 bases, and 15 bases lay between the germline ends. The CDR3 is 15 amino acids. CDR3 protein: CASSSRPGDPYEQYF. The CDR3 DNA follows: TGCGCCAGCAGCTCCCGGCCGGGGGACCCCTACGAGCAGTACTTC.

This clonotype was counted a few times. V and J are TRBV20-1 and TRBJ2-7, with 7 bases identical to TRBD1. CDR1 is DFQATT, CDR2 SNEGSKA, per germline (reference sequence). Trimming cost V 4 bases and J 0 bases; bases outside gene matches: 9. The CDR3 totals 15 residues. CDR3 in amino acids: CSAKTGTISSYEQYF. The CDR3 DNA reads TGCAGTGCTAAGACAGGGACAATAAGCTCCTACGAGCAGTACTTC.

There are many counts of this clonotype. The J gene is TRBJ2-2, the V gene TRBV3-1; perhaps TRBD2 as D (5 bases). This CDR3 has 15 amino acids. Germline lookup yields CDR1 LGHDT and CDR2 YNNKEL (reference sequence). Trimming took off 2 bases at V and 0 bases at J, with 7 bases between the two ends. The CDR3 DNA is TGTGCCAGCAGCCAACGACTAACGAACACCGGGGAGCTGTTTTTT. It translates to CASSQRLTNTGELFF.

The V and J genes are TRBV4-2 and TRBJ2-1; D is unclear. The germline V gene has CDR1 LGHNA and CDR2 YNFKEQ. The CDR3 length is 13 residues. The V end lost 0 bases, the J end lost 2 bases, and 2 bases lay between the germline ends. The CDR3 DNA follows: TGTGCCAGCAGCCAAGAGGCCTACAATGAGCAGTTCTTC. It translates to CASSQEAYNEQFF.

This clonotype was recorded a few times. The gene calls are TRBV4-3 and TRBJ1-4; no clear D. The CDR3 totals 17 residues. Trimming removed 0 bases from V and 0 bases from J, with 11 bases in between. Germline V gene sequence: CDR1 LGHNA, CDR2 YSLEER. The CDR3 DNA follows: TGCGCCAGCAGCCAAGACTCCGGCTTTGCAACTAATGAAAAACTGTTTTTT. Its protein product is CASSQDSGFATNEKLFF.

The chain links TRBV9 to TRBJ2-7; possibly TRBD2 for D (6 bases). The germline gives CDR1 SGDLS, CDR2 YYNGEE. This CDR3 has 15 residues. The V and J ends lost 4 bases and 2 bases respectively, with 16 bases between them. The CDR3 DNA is TGTGCCAGCAGCCCCCAGGTCGGGGGAGCCTACGAGCAGTACTTC. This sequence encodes CASSPQVGGAYEQYF.